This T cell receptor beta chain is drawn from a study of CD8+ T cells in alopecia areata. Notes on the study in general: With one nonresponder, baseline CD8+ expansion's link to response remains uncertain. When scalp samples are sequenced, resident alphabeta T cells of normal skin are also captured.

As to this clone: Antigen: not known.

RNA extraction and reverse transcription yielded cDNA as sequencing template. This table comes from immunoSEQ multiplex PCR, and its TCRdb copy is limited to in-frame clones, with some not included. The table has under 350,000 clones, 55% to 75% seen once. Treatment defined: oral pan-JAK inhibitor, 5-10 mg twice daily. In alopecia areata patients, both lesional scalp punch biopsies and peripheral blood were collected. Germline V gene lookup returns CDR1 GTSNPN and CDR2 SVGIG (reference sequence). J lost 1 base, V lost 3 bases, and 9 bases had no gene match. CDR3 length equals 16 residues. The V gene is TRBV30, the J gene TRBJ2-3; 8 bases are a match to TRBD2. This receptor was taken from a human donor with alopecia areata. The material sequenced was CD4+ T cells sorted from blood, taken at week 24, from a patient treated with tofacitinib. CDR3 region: CAWRSGREGGTDTQYF. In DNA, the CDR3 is TGTGCCTGGAGGTCCGGGAGGGAGGGAGGCACAGATACGCAGTATTTT.